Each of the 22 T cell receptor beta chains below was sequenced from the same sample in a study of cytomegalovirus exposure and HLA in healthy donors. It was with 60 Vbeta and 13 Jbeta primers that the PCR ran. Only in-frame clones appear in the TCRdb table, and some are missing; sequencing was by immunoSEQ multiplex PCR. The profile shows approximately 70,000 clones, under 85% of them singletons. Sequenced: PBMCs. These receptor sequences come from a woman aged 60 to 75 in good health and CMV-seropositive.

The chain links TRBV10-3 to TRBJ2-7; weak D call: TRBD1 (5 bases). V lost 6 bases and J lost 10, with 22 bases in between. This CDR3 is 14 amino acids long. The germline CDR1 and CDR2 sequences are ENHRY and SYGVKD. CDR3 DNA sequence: TGTGCCATCAGCGACCGACAGTCAACCTCGATTCAGTACTTC. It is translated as CAISDRQSTSIQYF.

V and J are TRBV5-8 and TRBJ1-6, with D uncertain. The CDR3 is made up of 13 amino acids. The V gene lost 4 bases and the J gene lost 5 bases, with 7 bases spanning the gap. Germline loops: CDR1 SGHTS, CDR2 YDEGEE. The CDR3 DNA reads TGTGCCAGCAGCGGGCGGGATAATTCACCCCTCCACTTT. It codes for CASSGRDNSPLHF.

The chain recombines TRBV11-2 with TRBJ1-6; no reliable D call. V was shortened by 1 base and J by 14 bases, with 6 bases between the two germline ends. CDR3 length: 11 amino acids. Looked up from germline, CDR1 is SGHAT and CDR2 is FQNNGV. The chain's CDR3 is CASSLGGSLHF. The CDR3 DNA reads TGTGCCAGCAGCTTAGGAGGGTCCCTCCACTTT.

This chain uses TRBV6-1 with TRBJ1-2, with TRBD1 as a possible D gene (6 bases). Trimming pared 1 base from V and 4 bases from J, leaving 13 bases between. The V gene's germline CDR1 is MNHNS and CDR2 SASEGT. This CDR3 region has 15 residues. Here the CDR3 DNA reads TGTGCCAGCAGTGAAGAGGGGGATCTCCTCTATGGCTACACCTTC. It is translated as CASSEEGDLLYGYTF.

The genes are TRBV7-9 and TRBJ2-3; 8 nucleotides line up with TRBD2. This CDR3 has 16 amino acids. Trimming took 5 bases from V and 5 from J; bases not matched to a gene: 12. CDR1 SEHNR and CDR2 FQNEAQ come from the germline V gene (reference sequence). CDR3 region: CASSPVGLGRQDTQYF. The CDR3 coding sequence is TGTGCCAGCAGCCCAGTGGGACTAGGACGTCAAGATACGCAGTATTTT.

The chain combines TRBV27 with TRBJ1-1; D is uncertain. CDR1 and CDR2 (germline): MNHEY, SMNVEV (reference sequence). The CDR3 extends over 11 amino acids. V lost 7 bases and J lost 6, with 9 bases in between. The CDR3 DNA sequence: TGTGCCAGCAAAGCCGGTTCTGAAGCTTTCTTT. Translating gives CASKAGSEAFF.

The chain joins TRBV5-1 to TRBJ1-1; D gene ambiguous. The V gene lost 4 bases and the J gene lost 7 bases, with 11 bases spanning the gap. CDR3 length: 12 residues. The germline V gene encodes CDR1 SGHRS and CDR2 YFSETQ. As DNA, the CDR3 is TGCGCCAGCAGCCCCTCTGAGGGTGAAGCTTTCTTT. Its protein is CASSPSEGEAFF.

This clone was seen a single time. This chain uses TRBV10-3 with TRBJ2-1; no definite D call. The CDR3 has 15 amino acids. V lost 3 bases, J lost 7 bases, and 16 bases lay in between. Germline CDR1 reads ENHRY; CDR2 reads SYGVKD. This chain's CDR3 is CAISDPGGVVNEQFF. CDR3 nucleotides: TGTGCCATCAGTGACCCGGGTGGTGTGGTAAATGAGCAGTTCTTC.

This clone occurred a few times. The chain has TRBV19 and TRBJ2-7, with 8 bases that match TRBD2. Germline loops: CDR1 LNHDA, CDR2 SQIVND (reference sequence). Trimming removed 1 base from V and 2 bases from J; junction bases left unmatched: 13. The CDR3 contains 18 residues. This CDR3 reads CASSIGSGGAGRAYEQYF. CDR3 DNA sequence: TGTGCCAGTAGTATAGGTTCGGGAGGGGCGGGGCGAGCCTACGAGCAGTACTTC.

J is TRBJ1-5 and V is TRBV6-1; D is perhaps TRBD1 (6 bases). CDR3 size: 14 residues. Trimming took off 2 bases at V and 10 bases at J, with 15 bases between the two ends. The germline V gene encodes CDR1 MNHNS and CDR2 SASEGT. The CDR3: CASSEFHRVEPQHF. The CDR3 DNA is TGTGCCAGCAGTGAATTCCACAGGGTGGAACCCCAGCATTTT.

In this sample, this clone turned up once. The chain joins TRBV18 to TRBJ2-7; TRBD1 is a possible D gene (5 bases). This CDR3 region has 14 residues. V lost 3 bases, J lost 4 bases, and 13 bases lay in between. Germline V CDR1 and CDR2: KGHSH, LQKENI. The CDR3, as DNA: TGTGCCAGCTCACCCCAGGGCACAGGTTACGAGCAGTACTTC. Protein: CASSPQGTGYEQYF.

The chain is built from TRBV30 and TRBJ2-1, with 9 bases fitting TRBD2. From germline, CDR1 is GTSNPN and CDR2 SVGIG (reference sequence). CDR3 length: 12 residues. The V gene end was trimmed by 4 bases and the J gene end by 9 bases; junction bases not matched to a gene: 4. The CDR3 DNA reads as TGTGCCTGGACTAGCGGGGTGGGTGAGCAGTTCTTC. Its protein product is CAWTSGVGEQFF.

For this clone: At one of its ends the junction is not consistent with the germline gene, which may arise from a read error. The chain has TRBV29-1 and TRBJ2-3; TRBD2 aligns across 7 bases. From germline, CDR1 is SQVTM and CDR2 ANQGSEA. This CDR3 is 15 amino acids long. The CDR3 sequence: CRAGDSGPSRDTQYF. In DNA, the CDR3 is TGCAGGGCGGGGGACTCCGGACCCAGCAGAGATACGCAGTATTTT.

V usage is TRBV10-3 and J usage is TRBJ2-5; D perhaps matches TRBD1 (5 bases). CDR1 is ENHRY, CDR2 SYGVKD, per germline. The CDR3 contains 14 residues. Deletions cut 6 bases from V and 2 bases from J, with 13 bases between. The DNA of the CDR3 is TGTGCCATCAGCCTAACAAGGGGTCAAGAGACCCAGTACTTC. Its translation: CAISLTRGQETQYF.

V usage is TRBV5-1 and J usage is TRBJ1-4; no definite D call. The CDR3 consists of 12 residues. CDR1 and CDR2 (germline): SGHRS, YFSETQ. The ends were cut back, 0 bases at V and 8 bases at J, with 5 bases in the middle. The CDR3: CASSLAGEKLFF. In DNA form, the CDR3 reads TGCGCCAGCAGCTTGGCGGGAGAAAAACTGTTTTTT.

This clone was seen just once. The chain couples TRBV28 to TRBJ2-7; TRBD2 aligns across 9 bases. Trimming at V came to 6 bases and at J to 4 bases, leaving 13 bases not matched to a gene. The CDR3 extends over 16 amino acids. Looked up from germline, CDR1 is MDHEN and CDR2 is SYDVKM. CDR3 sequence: CASSARPGLAGYEQYF. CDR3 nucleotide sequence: TGTGCCAGCAGCGCGCGACCGGGACTAGCAGGGTACGAGCAGTACTTC.

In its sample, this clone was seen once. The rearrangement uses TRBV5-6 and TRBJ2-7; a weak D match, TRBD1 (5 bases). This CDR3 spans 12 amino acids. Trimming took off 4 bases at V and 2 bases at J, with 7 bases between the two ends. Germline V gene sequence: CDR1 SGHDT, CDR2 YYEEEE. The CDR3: CASSTGTYEQYF. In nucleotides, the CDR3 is TGTGCCAGCAGCACAGGTACCTACGAGCAGTACTTC. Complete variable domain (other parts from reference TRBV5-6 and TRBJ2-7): DAGVTQSPTHLIKTRGQQVTLRCSPKSGHDTVSWYQQALGQGPQFIFQYYEEEERQRGNFPDRFSGHQFPNYSSELNVNALLLGDSALYLCASSTGTYEQYFGPGTRLTVT.

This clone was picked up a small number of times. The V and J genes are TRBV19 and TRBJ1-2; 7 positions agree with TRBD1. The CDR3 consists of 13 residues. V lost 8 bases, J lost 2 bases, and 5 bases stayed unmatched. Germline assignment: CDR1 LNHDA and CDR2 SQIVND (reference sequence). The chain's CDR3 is CASPEGANYGYTF. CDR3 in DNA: TGTGCCAGTCCGGAGGGGGCAAACTATGGCTACACCTTC.

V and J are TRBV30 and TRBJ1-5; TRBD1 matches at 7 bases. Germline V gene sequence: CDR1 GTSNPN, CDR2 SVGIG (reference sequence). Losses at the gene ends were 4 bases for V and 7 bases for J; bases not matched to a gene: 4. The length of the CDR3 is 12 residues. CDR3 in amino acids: CAWNRGSQPQHF. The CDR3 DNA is TGTGCCTGGAACAGGGGCAGCCAGCCCCAGCATTTT.

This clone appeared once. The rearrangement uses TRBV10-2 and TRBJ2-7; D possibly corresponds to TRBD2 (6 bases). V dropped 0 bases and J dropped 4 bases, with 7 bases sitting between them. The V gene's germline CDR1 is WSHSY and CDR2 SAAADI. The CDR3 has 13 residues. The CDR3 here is CASSESGGYEQYF. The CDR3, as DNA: TGCGCCAGCAGTGAGTCGGGGGGTTACGAGCAGTACTTC.

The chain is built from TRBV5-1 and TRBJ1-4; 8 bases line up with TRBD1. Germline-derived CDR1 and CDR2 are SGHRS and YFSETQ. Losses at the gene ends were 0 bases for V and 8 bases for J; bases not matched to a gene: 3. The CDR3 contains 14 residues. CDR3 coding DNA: TGCGCCAGCAGCTTGGGACAGGGGAGGGAAAAACTGTTTTTT. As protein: CASSLGQGREKLFF.

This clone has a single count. CDR3 region: CASSQGSSYNEQFF. CDR3 coding DNA: TGTGCCAGCAGTCAGGGGTCCTCCTACAATGAGCAGTTCTTC. V gene TRBV27 combines with J gene TRBJ2-1; D is possibly TRBD1 (6 bases). The germline V gene encodes CDR1 MNHEY and CDR2 SMNVEV (reference sequence). Trimming left V 5 bases short and J 0 bases short, with 8 bases between. The CDR3 consists of 14 residues.